A selection of T cell receptor beta chains follows, all from one sample in a study of blood T cell repertoires in COVID-19. Only in-frame clones appear in the TCRdb table, and some are missing; sequencing was by immunoSEQ multiplex PCR. This table holds about 440,000 clones, nearly 90% found once. Sequencing was done on a sample of PBMCs or T cells enriched from blood (not recorded which). The receptors were sampled from a woman younger than 35 with acute COVID-19. The CDR3 runs from the conserved cysteine through the conserved F or W. Fields, in order: D gene, V gene, J gene, CDR3 DNA, CDR3 protein. D genes are given only for firm matches.

d_gene: TRBD1
v_gene: TRBV14
j_gene: TRBJ1-1
CDR3nt: TGTGCCAGCAGCACCCGAACAGGGGTGAACACTGAAGCTTTCTTT
CDR3aa: CASSTRTGVNTEAFF

d_gene: -
v_gene: TRBV10-2
j_gene: TRBJ1-1
CDR3nt: TGCGCCAGCAGTGAGTCGGGCCGATACACTGAAGCTTTCTTT
CDR3aa: CASSESGRYTEAFF

d_gene: TRBD1
v_gene: TRBV7-7
j_gene: TRBJ2-7
CDR3nt: TGTGCTAGCAGATCTCTAACTCCGGGACAGCGTCCCTACGAGCAGTACTTC
CDR3aa: CASRSLTPGQRPYEQYF

d_gene: -
v_gene: TRBV10-3
j_gene: TRBJ1-3
CDR3nt: TGTGCCGTCTCCAGGGAGGGTGCGCTCCAAACCAATCCAAACACCATATATTTT
CDR3aa: CAVSREGALQTNPNTIYF

d_gene: TRBD2
v_gene: TRBV5-5
j_gene: TRBJ2-3
CDR3nt: TGTGCCAGCAGCTTGGCCTACTGGCGGGAGGTTACAGATACGCAGTATTTT
CDR3aa: CASSLAYWREVTDTQYF

d_gene: TRBD2
v_gene: TRBV5-1
j_gene: TRBJ2-1
CDR3nt: TGCGCCAGCAGCCCGGGAGGCGGGAGGGCAAATGAGCAGTTCTTC
CDR3aa: CASSPGGGRANEQFF

d_gene: -
v_gene: TRBV19
j_gene: TRBJ1-1
CDR3nt: TGTGCCAGTAGTATAGGGCGGAAGAACACTGAAGCTTTCTTT
CDR3aa: CASSIGRKNTEAFF

d_gene: -
v_gene: TRBV28
j_gene: TRBJ2-1
CDR3nt: TGTGCCAGCAGTTTACCCCCCAAATACAATGAGCAGTTCTTC
CDR3aa: CASSLPPKYNEQFF

d_gene: -
v_gene: TRBV5-1
j_gene: TRBJ2-1
CDR3nt: TGCGCCAGCAGCCTCGGCGGCTACAATGAGCAGTTCTTC
CDR3aa: CASSLGGYNEQFF

d_gene: -
v_gene: TRBV6-5
j_gene: TRBJ2-5
CDR3nt: TGTGCCAGCAGTTACGACTTCCAAGAGACCCAGTACTTC
CDR3aa: CASSYDFQETQYF

d_gene: -
v_gene: TRBV18
j_gene: TRBJ1-6
CDR3nt: TGTGCCAGCTCACTTTCAGGGGCCATCAATTCACCCCTCCACTTT
CDR3aa: CASSLSGAINSPLHF

d_gene: -
v_gene: TRBV5-4
j_gene: TRBJ1-3
CDR3nt: TGTGCCAGCAGCCGGAGCACTGGGGGCCTTGGAAACACCATATATTTT
CDR3aa: CASSRSTGGLGNTIYF

d_gene: -
v_gene: TRBV2
j_gene: TRBJ1-1
CDR3nt: TGTGCCAGCAGCGACCAGGCTGAAGCTTTCTTT
CDR3aa: CASSDQAEAFF

d_gene: TRBD1
v_gene: TRBV2
j_gene: TRBJ1-4
CDR3nt: TGTGCCAGTGCTAATTCCGGACAGGGAAATGAAAAACTGTTTTTT
CDR3aa: CASANSGQGNEKLFF

d_gene: TRBD1
v_gene: TRBV5-1
j_gene: TRBJ1-2
CDR3nt: TGCGCCAGCTTCGGGGGGACAGGGGAAGCTAACTATGGCTACACCTTC
CDR3aa: CASFGGTGEANYGYTF

d_gene: -
v_gene: TRBV11-3
j_gene: TRBJ1-2
CDR3nt: TGTGCCAGCAGCACCAGGGGCTATGGCTACACCTTC
CDR3aa: CASSTRGYGYTF

d_gene: TRBD2
v_gene: TRBV5-4
j_gene: TRBJ2-4
CDR3nt: TGTGCCAGCAGCTTGTGGGGGGGACGAGACATTCAGTACTTC
CDR3aa: CASSLWGGRDIQYF